A single sample gave rise to the 16 T cell receptor beta chains below, sequenced in a study of blood T cell repertoires in COVID-19. TCRdb's table, derived via immunoSEQ multiplex PCR, lists solely in-frame clones and lacks some. Among under 300,000 clones listed, 75% to 85% were seen once. The sequenced material came from peripheral blood. Receptor source: a man in his forties who had recovered from COVID-19.

The count of this clone is one. The chain couples TRBV12-2 to TRBJ1-4. TRBV12-2 is classified as a pseudogene. This CDR3 spans 13 amino acids. The chain's CDR3 is CASRFSVGEKLFF. The CDR3 DNA reads TGTGCAAGTCGCTTCAGCGTCGGTGAAAAACTGTTTTTT.

The chain combines TRBV19 with TRBJ1-5, with 9 bases aligning to TRBD1. Germline V gene sequence: CDR1 LNHDA, CDR2 SQIVND (reference sequence). This CDR3 contains 16 residues. After removal of 5 bases from V and 5 bases from J, the junction contained 10 bases not matched to a gene. The DNA for the CDR3 is TGTGCCAGTAGTTTACTCCGGGGGACAGGGCATCAGCCCCAGCATTTT. Its translation is CASSLLRGTGHQPQHF. Complete variable domain (other parts from reference TRBV19 and TRBJ1-5): DGGITQSPKYLFRKEGQNVTLSCEQNLNHDAMYWYRQDPGQGLRLIYYSQIVNDFQKGDIAEGYSVSREKKESFPLTVTSAQKNPTAFYLCASSLLRGTGHQPQHFGDGTRLSIL.

The rearrangement links TRBV18 to TRBJ1-4; 10 bases agree with TRBD1. V shed 3 bases and J 7 bases; nucleotides not matched to a gene: 5. This CDR3 contains 15 residues. Germline V gives CDR1 KGHSH, CDR2 LQKENI. CDR3 sequence reads: CASSPGGQGIEKLFF. The CDR3 nucleotides read TGTGCCAGCTCACCGGGGGGACAGGGGATTGAAAAACTGTTTTTT.

J is TRBJ2-3 and V is TRBV5-4; 10 bases fit TRBD2. The germline V gene has CDR1 SGHNT and CDR2 YYREEE (reference sequence). The CDR3 is 17 amino acids. V was clipped by 0 bases and J by 0 bases; unmatched bases: 4. In DNA, the CDR3 is TGTGCCAGCAGCTTGGCACTAGCGGGGTCTAGCACAGATACGCAGTATTTT. Translation: CASSLALAGSSTDTQYF.

This chain links TRBV10-2 with TRBJ2-7; 7 nucleotides align to TRBD2. Germline V CDR1 and CDR2: WSHSY, SAAADI. The CDR3 is 14 residues long. Trimming cost V 3 bases and J 6 bases; bases outside gene matches: 8. Here the CDR3 reads CASSDSQGGGEQYF. The CDR3 region has the DNA TGCGCCAGCAGTGATAGCCAAGGCGGGGGCGAGCAGTACTTC.

The chain links TRBV20-1 to TRBJ2-5; TRBD2 matches 8 bases. The germline V gene encodes CDR1 DFQATT and CDR2 SNEGSKA (reference sequence). V was pared by 3 bases and J by 8 bases, with 11 bases of the junction left unmatched. CDR3 length: 14 residues. The CDR3 spells CSASRGGGLDTQYF. The CDR3, as DNA: TGCAGTGCTAGTCGTGGCGGGGGGCTAGATACCCAGTACTTC.

This chain joins TRBV12-3 or TRBV12-4 and TRBJ1-6; TRBD1 matches at 9 bases. The CDR3 covers 12 residues. Trimming at V came to 9 bases and at J to 7 bases, leaving 1 base not matched to a gene. The chain's CDR3 is CASTGGNSPLHF. CDR3 coding DNA: TGTGCCAGTACAGGGGGCAATTCACCCCTCCACTTT.

This chain links TRBV6-6 with TRBJ2-7, with TRBD1 identical over 9 bases. Losses at the gene ends were 0 bases for V and 6 bases for J; bases not matched to a gene: 6. CDR3 size: 15 residues. CDR1 and CDR2 (germline): MNHNY, SVGAGI (reference sequence). The CDR3 bases are TGTGCCAGCAGTTACTCTGGGACAGGGTTTGGCGAGCAGTACTTC. Its translation is CASSYSGTGFGEQYF.

The rearrangement joins TRBV5-6 to TRBJ2-1; D is unclear. The V and J ends lost 0 bases and 2 bases respectively, with 12 bases between them. This CDR3 spans 16 amino acids. The germline gives CDR1 SGHDT, CDR2 YYEEEE. CDR3 DNA sequence: TGTGCCAGCAGCTTGGATTTAGCAGTAACCTACAATGAGCAGTTCTTC. It is translated as CASSLDLAVTYNEQFF.

V and J are TRBV9 and TRBJ2-1; 12 bases are a match to TRBD2. V was clipped by 0 bases and J by 9 bases; unmatched bases: 7. Germline lookup yields CDR1 SGDLS and CDR2 YYNGEE. The CDR3 has 16 residues. DNA of the CDR3: TGTGCCAGCAGCGTAGTTCTAGCGGGAGGGCGGGGTGAGCAGTTCTTC. This translates into CASSVVLAGGRGEQFF.

The chain uses TRBV5-5 and TRBJ2-7, with 7 bases aligning to TRBD1. Germline trimming cut 4 bases from V and 7 bases from J; bases unmatched to any gene: 11. This CDR3 comprises 14 residues. Germline V gene lookup returns CDR1 SGHKS and CDR2 YYEKEE (reference sequence). The CDR3, as DNA: TGTGCCAGCAGCCCGACAGGGCCTCCGCGGGAGCAGTACTTC. Residues: CASSPTGPPREQYF. The full variable domain, with the rest looked up from reference TRBV5-5 and TRBJ2-7, is DAGVTQSPTHLIKTRGQQVTLRCSPISGHKSVSWYQQVLGQGPQFIFQYYEKEERGRGNFPDRFSARQFPNYSSELNVNALLLGDSALYLCASSPTGPPREQYFGPGTRLTVT.

This clone was seen a single time. The V and J genes are TRBV7-9 and TRBJ2-7; no clear D gene. Looked up from germline, CDR1 is SEHNR and CDR2 is FQNEAQ (reference sequence). V dropped 3 bases and J dropped 3 bases, with 9 bases sitting between them. The CDR3 consists of 13 residues. The CDR3 loop reads CASSLGHNYEQYF. CDR3 DNA: TGTGCCAGCAGCTTGGGCCACAACTACGAGCAGTACTTC.

This chain connects TRBV27 to TRBJ2-2, with unresolved D. Trimming cost V 4 bases and J 0 bases, with 9 bases left between them. The CDR3 covers 15 residues. The germline V gene encodes CDR1 MNHEY and CDR2 SMNVEV (reference sequence). The CDR3 coding sequence is TGTGCCAGCAGTTCCCGACGGGCGAACACCGGGGAGCTGTTTTTT. This gives the protein CASSSRRANTGELFF.

The genes are TRBV6-6 and TRBJ1-1; tentatively, D is TRBD1 (5 bases). This CDR3 has 13 amino acids. CDR1 and CDR2 from the germline V gene are MNHNY and SVGAGI (reference sequence). With 6 bases removed from V and 6 bases from J, the gap between germline ends came to 14 bases. CDR3 DNA sequence: TGTGCCAGCAGGGATCGGGGGTGGGCTGAAGCTTTCTTT. This translates into CASRDRGWAEAFF.

This chain uses TRBV5-1 with TRBJ2-5; weak D call: TRBD1 (6 bases). The V gene lost 4 bases and the J gene lost 4 bases, with 14 bases spanning the gap. There are 14 residues in the CDR3. From germline, CDR1 is SGHRS and CDR2 YFSETQ. The chain's CDR3 is CASSGDTLGETQYF. The CDR3 coding sequence is TGCGCCAGCAGCGGGGACACGCTTGGAGAGACCCAGTACTTC.

This clone has a single count. This chain connects TRBV18 to TRBJ2-5; a possible D gene is TRBD2 (6 bases). In germline, CDR1 is KGHSH, CDR2 LQKENI. V shed 3 bases and J shed 2 bases, with 16 bases lying between them. The CDR3 loop spans 16 amino acids. Here the CDR3 DNA reads TGTGCCAGCTCACCGTCAATAGCGGCTAATCAAGAGACCCAGTACTTC. Its protein is CASSPSIAANQETQYF.